The TCR beta chain under discussion was sequenced for a study of spatial heterogeneity in lung cancer. In the study overall: Correlation of TCR transcript counts in tumor regions with a T cell module score from matched bulk RNA-seq was strong. On average, each unique TCR and UMI combination appeared more than ten times in raw reads.

Worth noting for this clonotype: Its antigen is as yet unknown.

Unique molecular identifiers tagged every individual TCR cDNA molecule. From the 5' RACE reads, TCRdb called clonotypes with MiXCR, one entry per CDR3 protein. The top ten clones hold roughly 22% of a sample with fewer than 30,000 distinct CDR3 sequences, 7.1% of them seen once. V was cut by 6 bases and J by 3 bases, with 12 bases left in between. The CDR3 has 12 amino acids. Germline-derived CDR1 and CDR2 are DFQATT and SNEGSKA (reference sequence). Time point described: sample taken at primary tumor resection. No cell sorting; template was whole RNA from tumor, lung tissue or PBMC. General study results and limits: Expanded intratumoral alpha and beta TCR counts tracked tumor mutation counts.

This receptor was identified in a male donor with early-stage non-small cell lung cancer. The source was lung tumor tissue, collected at surgery. J is TRBJ2-7 and V is TRBV20-1; unclear D gene. Here the CDR3 reads CSAASKGYEQYF. CDR3 nucleotide sequence: TGCAGTGCGGCCTCTAAGGGCTACGAGCAGTACTTC.